A selection of T cell receptor beta chains follows, all from one sample in a study of blood T cell repertoires in COVID-19. Using immunoSEQ multiplex PCR, the repertoire was profiled, and TCRdb retains in-frame clones only, with some absent. The sample includes roughly 50,000 clones, approximately 91% seen only once; the top ten take around 3.9%. Input material: peripheral blood. The receptors were sampled from a man aged 45-60 years with acute or convalescent COVID-19. Each CDR3 is given with its conserved first and last residue. D genes are given only for firm matches. Clone size is not always given. Where it is, it says once, few, many or a class for expanded clones.

D	V	size	J	DNA	CDR3
NA	TRBV5-5	NA	TRBJ2-3	TGTGCCAGCAGCTGGGGCCCCGGGACACCTATCACAGATACGCAGTATTTT	CASSWGPGTPITDTQYF
NA	TRBV10-1	NA	TRBJ2-1	TGCGCCAGCTGGGGGGAATTGAATGAGCAGTTCTTC	CASWGELNEQFF
TRBD2	TRBV27	NA	TRBJ2-7	TGTGCCAGATGTACCCCCGGGCGGGAGACCTACGAGCAGTACTTC	CARCTPGRETYEQYF
TRBD1	TRBV5-4	NA	TRBJ2-7	TGTGCCAGCGCTCTAGGGGACAGACCTCTCGAGCAGTACTTC	CASALGDRPLEQYF
NA	TRBV3-1/TRBV3-2	NA	TRBJ2-7	TGTGCCAGCAGCTTGTCCAGGGGCGAGCAGTACTTC	CASSLSRGEQYF
TRBD2	TRBV6-5	NA	TRBJ2-5	TGTGCCAGCAGGACCACTAGCGGGGACGAGACCCAGTACTTC	CASRTTSGDETQYF
NA	TRBV7-9	NA	TRBJ2-5	TGTGCCAGCACCCCACAGAGACAAGAGACCCAGTACTTC	CASTPQRQETQYF
NA	TRBV10-3	NA	TRBJ1-2	TGTGCCATCAGACCGACAGGAGACTATGGCTACACCTTC	CAIRPTGDYGYTF
TRBD1	TRBV6-2/TRBV6-3	once	TRBJ1-2	TGTGCCAGCAGTGATACTCTCGGACAGGGGATGAGGGGCTACACCTTC	CASSDTLGQGMRGYTF
NA	TRBV9	NA	TRBJ1-3	TGTGCCAGCAGCGTAGTAGACTTCCCTGGAAACACCATATATTTT	CASSVVDFPGNTIYF
NA	TRBV5-1	NA	TRBJ2-7	TGCGCCAGCAGCTTGACGGGAGTCCACGAGCAGTACTTC	CASSLTGVHEQYF
NA	TRBV7-2	once	TRBJ1-2	TGTGCCAGCAGCTTAATGTCGGCGGGTTATGGCTACACCTTC	CASSLMSAGYGYTF
TRBD1	TRBV19	few	TRBJ2-7	TGTGCCAGTAGTATAGGGGGGACAGTAAACGAGCAGTACTTC	CASSIGGTVNEQYF
TRBD2	TRBV5-1	once	TRBJ2-6	TGCGCCAGCAGCTGGGTTACTAGCGGGAGGGGTGGGGCCAACGTCCTGACTTTC	CASSWVTSGRGGANVLTF
TRBD2	TRBV19	NA	TRBJ2-1	TGTGCCAGTACACTAGCGGGATACAATGAGCAGTTCTTC	CASTLAGYNEQFF
NA	TRBV11-3	NA	TRBJ1-2	TGTGCCAGCAGCTTAAGGGGGAGCCGTAAGGGCTACACCTTC	CASSLRGSRKGYTF
TRBD1	TRBV9	NA	TRBJ2-1	TGTGCCAGCAGCGTAGCTCCCACAGGGGGTAATGAGCAGTTCTTC	CASSVAPTGGNEQFF
NA	TRBV20-1	NA	TRBJ1-1	TGCAGTGCTAAAAGAGTTGCTGAAGCTTTCTTT	CSAKRVAEAFF
NA	TRBV7-9	NA	TRBJ2-3	TGTGCCAGCAGCTCTACAACGAATAACAGGGTTTACAGCACAGATACGCAGTATTTT	CASSSTTNNRVYSTDTQYF
NA	TRBV6-2/TRBV6-3	NA	TRBJ2-1	TGTGCCAGCAGCTTACAGGTCCCCGGGGAGCAGTTCTTC	CASSLQVPGEQFF
TRBD2	TRBV20-1	NA	TRBJ2-3	TGCAGTGCTAGTTGGCTAGCGGGATATCTTAGCACAGATACGCAGTATTTT	CSASWLAGYLSTDTQYF
NA	TRBV21-1	once	TRBJ2-2	TGTGCCAGCAGCAAATCAAGAGTCCCGACAGGGGAGACCGGGGAGCTGTTTTTT	CASSKSRVPTGETGELFF
NA	TRBV5-1	NA	TRBJ1-4	TGCGCCAGCAGCCATGCACAGGGCTCTAATGAAAAACTGTTTTTT	CASSHAQGSNEKLFF
NA	TRBV3-1/TRBV3-2	once	TRBJ2-2	TGTGCCAGCAGCCACCAGACAGAGAACACCGGGGAGCTGTTTTTT	CASSHQTENTGELFF
NA	TRBV6-2/TRBV6-3	NA	TRBJ2-7	TGTGCCAGCAGCCTCGGCCTATGGAGCTCCTACGAGCAGTACTTC	CASSLGLWSSYEQYF
TRBD2	TRBV18	NA	TRBJ2-5	TGTGCCAGCTCCAGCGGGGTCCTAGAGACCCAGTACTTC	CASSSGVLETQYF
TRBD2	TRBV6-5	NA	TRBJ2-1	TGTGCCAGCAACAAGCTAGCGGGAGGGCCCGGTGAGCAGTTCTTC	CASNKLAGGPGEQFF
NA	TRBV5-4	NA	TRBJ1-1	TGTGCCAGCAGCTTGGGGGGAGGTCGGAACACTGAAGCTTTCTTT	CASSLGGGRNTEAFF
TRBD1	TRBV4-3	NA	TRBJ1-2	TGCGCCAGCAGCCAAGCAGGACAGGGCCTCTATGGCTACACCTTC	CASSQAGQGLYGYTF
TRBD1	TRBV11-3	few	TRBJ1-2	TGTGCCAGCAGCCCCGCCGACAGGGGTGGCTACACCTTC	CASSPADRGGYTF
NA	TRBV15	NA	TRBJ2-7	TGTGCCACCAGCAGAGATACCAGGGGTACGTACGAGCAGTACTTC	CATSRDTRGTYEQYF
NA	TRBV28	once	TRBJ1-1	TGTGCCAGCAGAACGATGGGGCACACTGAAGCTTTCTTT	CASRTMGHTEAFF
NA	TRBV9	NA	TRBJ2-2	TGTGCCAGCAGCGTAGTGCCTAGCGCCTTGAACACCGGGGAGCTGTTTTTT	CASSVVPSALNTGELFF
TRBD2	TRBV13	NA	TRBJ2-2	TGTGCCAGCAGAACGGGAGGCCCGAACACCGGGGAGCTGTTTTTT	CASRTGGPNTGELFF
NA	TRBV5-1	few	TRBJ2-2	TGCGCCAGCAGCTTGGTGTCCCAAACCGGGGAGCTGTTTTTT	CASSLVSQTGELFF
TRBD1	TRBV7-2	NA	TRBJ1-2	TGTGCCAGCAGCTTAGCGGCCGGGACAGGGGGCATGGGGTATGGCTACACCTTC	CASSLAAGTGGMGYGYTF
TRBD1	TRBV4-1	NA	TRBJ1-2	TGCGCCAGCAGCCATCCCGGGACAGGGACCTATGGCTACACCTTC	CASSHPGTGTYGYTF
NA	TRBV19	NA	TRBJ2-1	TGTGCCAGTAGTATAGATGGCAGGGGCTTATCCTACAATGAGCAGTTCTTC	CASSIDGRGLSYNEQFF
NA	TRBV7-2	NA	TRBJ1-3	TGTGCCAGCAGCGTAGAATCGTCCTCTGGAAACACCATATATTTT	CASSVESSSGNTIYF
NA	TRBV10-3	NA	TRBJ1-5	TGTGCCATCAGTGAGTCGGGGGGAGGTAGCAATCAGCCCCAGCATTTT	CAISESGGGSNQPQHF
NA	TRBV19	NA	TRBJ1-5	TGTGCCAGTAACGAGGGGGTCGGGCAGCCCCAGCATTTT	CASNEGVGQPQHF
TRBD1	TRBV24-1	NA	TRBJ1-2	TGTGCCACCAGTGATTTATTGACAGGGAGTCTGGATGGCTACACCTTC	CATSDLLTGSLDGYTF
TRBD2	TRBV4-2	NA	TRBJ2-5	TGTGCCAGCGGACTAGCGGGAGGAGAGACCCAGTACTTC	CASGLAGGETQYF
NA	TRBV19	NA	TRBJ1-2	TGTGCCAGTAGTATTCCCCCCGAAACAGGCTCCTATGGCTACACCTTC	CASSIPPETGSYGYTF
NA	TRBV18	NA	TRBJ1-2	TGTGCCAGCTCACCAGAGGTGGCAGAGTATAACTATGGCTACACCTTC	CASSPEVAEYNYGYTF